What follows are 18 T cell receptor beta chains derived from one specimen sequenced in a study of post-analysis software for immune sequencing data. Findings of the study overall: The study found TRBV5-6, TRBV5-1 and TRBV20-1 among a few TRBV segments more frequent in patients than controls.

For these receptors, no antigen is known. The TCR beta cDNA libraries carried unique molecular identifiers. TCRdb reprocessed the PCR reads with MiXCR, giving one entry per CDR3 protein. The table includes 600,000 to 700,000 distinct CDR3 sequences, approximately 59% detected once. Sequences were obtained from blood. The receptors come from a girl aged 2 to 10 with multiple sclerosis.

This clonotype was detected only a few times. This CDR3 is CASSPGTPNEQFF. CDR3 nucleotides: TGTGCCAGCAGCCCCGGGACGCCCAATGAGCAGTTCTTC. The J gene is TRBJ2-1, the V gene TRBV12-3 or TRBV12-4, with D tentatively TRBD1 or TRBD2 (5 bases each). V lost 6 bases and J lost 6, with 12 bases in between. This CDR3 spans 13 amino acids.

This chain joins TRBV11-3 and TRBJ2-7; possible D gene TRBD1, 8 bases. The CDR3 spans 15 residues. Trimming took off 5 bases at V and 7 bases at J, with 21 bases between the two ends. Germline lookup yields CDR1 SGHNT and CDR2 YENEEA. The CDR3 sequence is CASSTGGGTYNEQYF. The CDR3 DNA reads as TGTGCCAGCAGCACAGGGGGGGGGACCTACAATGAGCAGTACTTC.

This rearrangement joins TRBV15 to TRBJ2-5; TRBD2 agrees at 10 bases. This CDR3 is built from 14 residues. The V segment lost 1 base and the J segment 5 bases; nucleotides outside the gene matches: 1. CDR1 and CDR2 (germline): LNHNV, YYDKDF (reference sequence). CDR3 in amino acids: CATSRASGSETQYF. CDR3 nucleotide sequence: TGTGCCACCAGCAGAGCTAGCGGGAGTGAGACCCAGTACTTC.

This sequence joins TRBV14 and TRBJ1-2; tentatively, D is TRBD1 (5 bases). CDR3 size: 14 residues. The V gene's germline CDR1 is SGHDN and CDR2 FVKESK. Trimming cost V 4 bases and J 6 bases, with 15 bases left between them. CDR3 in amino acids: CASSRQRDGNGYTF. CDR3 bases: TGTGCCAGCAGCCGACAAAGGGACGGAAATGGCTACACCTTC.

The rearrangement joins TRBV20-1 to TRBJ1-4; TRBD1 matches at 7 bases. Unmatched junction bases numbered 10, after V lost 6 bases and J lost 3 bases. The V gene's germline CDR1 is DFQATT and CDR2 SNEGSKA (reference sequence). The CDR3 is made up of 15 amino acids. As DNA, the CDR3 is TGCAGTGCATACGCCCAAGGGGGCTCTAATGAAAAACTGTTTTTT. Translation: CSAYAQGGSNEKLFF.

The chain couples TRBV5-1 to TRBJ2-1; 7 bases are a match to TRBD1. The CDR3 loop spans 15 amino acids. Looked up from germline, CDR1 is SGHRS and CDR2 is YFSETQ. Germline trimming cut 0 bases from V and 5 bases from J; bases unmatched to any gene: 5. CDR3 bases: TGCGCCAGCAGCTTGGGAGGGGGCGTACACAATGAGCAGTTCTTC. It is translated as CASSLGGGVHNEQFF.

This sequence joins TRBV6-6 and TRBJ2-1; a possible D gene is TRBD2 (5 bases). The CDR3 totals 16 residues. From germline, CDR1 is MNHNY and CDR2 SVGAGI (reference sequence). The V and J ends lost 6 bases and 3 bases respectively, with 18 bases between them. The CDR3 reads CASSAAGGLGYNEQFF. CDR3 DNA: TGTGCCAGCAGCGCCGCAGGCGGGCTCGGCTACAATGAGCAGTTCTTC.

The chain employs TRBV27 and TRBJ2-5; TRBD1 or TRBD2 may be the D gene (7 bases each). CDR1 and CDR2 from the germline V gene are MNHEY and SMNVEV (reference sequence). The CDR3 extends over 16 amino acids. With 4 bases removed from V and 1 base from J, the gap between germline ends came to 16 bases. CDR3 DNA: TGTGCCAGCAGTTGGTCAGGGGGGGGGGCCCAAGAGACCCAGTACTTC. Protein: CASSWSGGGAQETQYF.

This chain links TRBV7-2 with TRBJ2-4; no clear D. Germline V gene lookup returns CDR1 SGHTA and CDR2 FQGNSA. The CDR3 extends over 12 amino acids. V lost 3 bases, J lost 7 bases, and 7 bases lay in between. The CDR3: CASSLVPNIQYF. CDR3 nucleotides: TGTGCCAGCAGCTTGGTTCCGAACATTCAGTACTTC.

The V and J genes are TRBV2 and TRBJ1-5, with D perhaps TRBD1 (6 bases). The V gene lost 6 bases and the J gene lost 5 bases, with 11 bases spanning the gap. From germline, CDR1 is SNHLY and CDR2 FYNNEI. This CDR3 contains 13 residues. For the CDR3, the DNA is TGTGCCAGCAGGCCACAGGGTTATCAGCCCCAGCATTTT. Encoded protein: CASRPQGYQPQHF.

This clonotype was observed once. The chain couples TRBV29-1 to TRBJ2-1; weak D call: TRBD1 (6 bases). CDR1 is SQVTM and CDR2 is ANQGSEA in the germline V gene. V lost 0 bases, J lost 3 bases, and 9 bases lay in between. CDR3 length: 14 residues. CDR3 region: CSVEDAGDYNEQFF. The DNA for the CDR3 is TGCAGCGTTGAAGACGCAGGGGACTACAATGAGCAGTTCTTC.

Many counts were recorded for this clonotype. J is TRBJ2-7 and V is TRBV29-1; D unresolved. The V end was cut by 6 bases, the J end by 4 bases, with 13 bases between. This CDR3 is built from 12 residues. Germline CDR1 is SQVTM and CDR2 is ANQGSEA. Here the CDR3 DNA reads TGCAGCGTCTCAAGTCCCTCATACGAGCAGTACTTC. Amino acids: CSVSSPSYEQYF.

This clonotype was seen a few times. V gene TRBV20-1 combines with J gene TRBJ2-5; possibly TRBD1 for D (8 bases). Trimming removed 5 bases at V and 0 bases at J, with 16 bases between. The germline gives CDR1 DFQATT, CDR2 SNEGSKA (reference sequence). The CDR3 runs 15 residues. The CDR3 sequence: CSAQPTGGDQETQYF. CDR3 coding DNA: TGCAGTGCTCAACCTACAGGGGGGGACCAAGAGACCCAGTACTTC.

As DNA, the CDR3 is TGCAGTGCGGAGGGCTCAGGCTCCTACAATGAGCAGTTCTTC. Protein: CSAEGSGSYNEQFF. The rearrangement joins TRBV20-1 to TRBJ2-1; D perhaps matches TRBD2 (6 bases). Trimming pared 6 bases from V and 0 bases from J, leaving 12 bases between. The CDR3 contains 14 residues. CDR1 is DFQATT, CDR2 SNEGSKA, per germline (reference sequence).

The chain employs TRBV5-1 and TRBJ2-5; D gene ambiguous. With the DNA end fitting TRBJ2-7 better, the J assignment may be wrong. The germline V gene encodes CDR1 SGHRS and CDR2 YFSETQ. CDR3 length: 14 amino acids. The CDR3 loop is CASSLTLSSYEQYF. The CDR3 DNA reads as TGCGCCAGCAGCTTGACACTTTCCTCCTACGAGCAGTACTTC.

The chain employs TRBV15 and TRBJ2-2, with D possibly being TRBD1 (6 bases). This CDR3 spans 14 amino acids. Trimming stripped 5 bases from V and 4 bases from J, with 11 bases between. Germline CDR1 is LNHNV and CDR2 is YYDKDF (reference sequence). CDR3 protein: CATSPGQTTGELFF. The DNA for the CDR3 is TGTGCCACCAGCCCTGGACAGACCACCGGGGAGCTGTTTTTT.

The table lists this clonotype with many counts. One junction end does not reproduce the germline sequence, and a read error may be involved. The chain uses TRBV5-1 and TRBJ2-1, with TRBD1 as a possible D gene (6 bases). The CDR3 totals 11 residues. In germline, CDR1 is SGHRS, CDR2 YFSETQ. Written as DNA, the CDR3 is TGTGCCAGCAGCAGGGGCAATGAGCAGTTCTTC. This translates into CASSRGNEQFF.

This clonotype has a handful of counts. The chain combines TRBV5-1 with TRBJ2-1; 10 bases line up with TRBD1. Germline V gene data show CDR1 as SGHRS and CDR2 as YFSETQ. The CDR3 totals 15 residues. V lost 4 bases and J lost 4; bases outside the gene matches: 5. CDR3 protein: CASSHPGQGYNEQFF. The CDR3 DNA reads TGCGCCAGCAGCCATCCGGGACAGGGGTACAATGAGCAGTTCTTC.